This T cell receptor beta chain was identified during a study of OX40 agonist ivuxolimab in advanced cancers. About the research overall: Patients' therapy was ivuxolimab, an antibody that acts as an agonist of OX40 (CD134). Every 2 weeks, ivuxolimab was infused into the patients intravenously at between 0.01 and 10 mg/kg.

Whole-study results and caveats: Low normalized clonal expansion also occurred in some nonresponding patients.

Comment on this clone: Its antigen is still unknown.

Germline assignment: CDR1 GTSNPN and CDR2 SVGIG (reference sequence). The ends were cut back, 3 bases at V and 1 base at J, with 13 bases in the middle. The CDR3 is made up of 15 amino acids. Some clones are missing from TCRdb's copy, which holds only in-frame ones; the method was immunoSEQ multiplex PCR. The sample holds about 74,000 clones, roughly 83% seen once. The TCR sequence derives from an adult with an advanced solid tumor such as melanoma, head and neck, liver or kidney cancer. Material: CD4+ or CD8+ T cells sorted from blood, obtained in a trial of the OX40 agonist ivuxolimab. The chain has TRBV30 and TRBJ2-1; D is uncertain. The CDR3 is CAWSSPTNSYNEQFF. The CDR3 bases are TGTGCCTGGAGCTCACCTACAAATTCCTACAATGAGCAGTTCTTC.